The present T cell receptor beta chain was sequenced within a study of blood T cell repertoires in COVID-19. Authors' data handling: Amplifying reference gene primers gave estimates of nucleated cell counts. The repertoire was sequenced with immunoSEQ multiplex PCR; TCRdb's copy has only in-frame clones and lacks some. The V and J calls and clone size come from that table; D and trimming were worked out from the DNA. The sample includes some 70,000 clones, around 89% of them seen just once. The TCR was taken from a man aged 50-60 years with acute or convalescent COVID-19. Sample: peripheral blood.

CDR3 sequence: CASSYKAGGEDTQYF. The CDR3 nucleotides are TGTGCCAGCAGCTACAAAGCGGGCGGCGAAGATACGCAGTATTTT. The V call is TRBV7-9, the J call TRBJ2-3; a possible D gene is TRBD2 (6 bases). The CDR3 covers 15 residues. Germline CDR1 and CDR2: SEHNR and FQNEAQ (reference sequence). Trimming removed 4 bases at V and 5 bases at J, with 16 bases between.